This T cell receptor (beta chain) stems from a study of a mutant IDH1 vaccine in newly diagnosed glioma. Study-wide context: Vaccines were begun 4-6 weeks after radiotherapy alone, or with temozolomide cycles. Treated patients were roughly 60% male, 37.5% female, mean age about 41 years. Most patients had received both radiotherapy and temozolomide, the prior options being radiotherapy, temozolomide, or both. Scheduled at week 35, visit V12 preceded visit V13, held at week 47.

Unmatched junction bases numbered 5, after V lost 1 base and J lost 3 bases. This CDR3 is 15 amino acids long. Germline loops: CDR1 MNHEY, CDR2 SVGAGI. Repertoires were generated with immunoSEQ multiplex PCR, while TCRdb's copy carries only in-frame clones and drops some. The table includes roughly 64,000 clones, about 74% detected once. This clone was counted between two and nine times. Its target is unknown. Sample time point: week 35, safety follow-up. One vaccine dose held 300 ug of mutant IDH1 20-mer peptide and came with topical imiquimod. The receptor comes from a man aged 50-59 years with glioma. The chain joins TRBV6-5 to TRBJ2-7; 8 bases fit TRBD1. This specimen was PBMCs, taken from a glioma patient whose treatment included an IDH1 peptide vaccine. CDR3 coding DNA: TGTGCCAGCAGTTACTGGGACGACAGGGGCTACGAGCAGTACTTC. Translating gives CASSYWDDRGYEQYF.